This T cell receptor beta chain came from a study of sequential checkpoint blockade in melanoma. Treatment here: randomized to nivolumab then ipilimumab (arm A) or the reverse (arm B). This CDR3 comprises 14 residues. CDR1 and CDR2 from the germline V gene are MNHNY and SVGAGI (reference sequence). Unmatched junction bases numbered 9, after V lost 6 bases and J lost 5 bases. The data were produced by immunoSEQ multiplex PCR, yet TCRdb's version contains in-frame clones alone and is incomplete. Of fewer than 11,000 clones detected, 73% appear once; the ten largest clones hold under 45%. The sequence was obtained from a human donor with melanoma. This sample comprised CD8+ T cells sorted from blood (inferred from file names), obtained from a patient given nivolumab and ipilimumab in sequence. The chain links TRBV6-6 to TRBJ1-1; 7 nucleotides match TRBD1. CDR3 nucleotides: TGTGCCAGCAGCGGGGACAGTCAGTGGACTGAAGCTTTCTTT. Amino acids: CASSGDSQWTEAFF.